Listed here are 12 T cell receptor beta chains from one sample, sequenced in a study of CD8 T cells in Susac syndrome (dated 2019 in TCRdb). The library was generated by the immunoSEQ multiplex PCR assay. RNA was extracted using the RNeasy kit, and roughly 0.45 to 1 microgram was reverse transcribed with random hexamers. TCRdb reprocessing: public reads trimmed at Q25 with fastp, clones called with MiXCR, in-frame beta chains kept. Entries that share a CDR3 protein sequence are merged under the most common genes and DNA. The sample table contains just under 150,000 distinct CDR3 sequences; only one count was recorded for around 94% of them. Around 0.08% of the sample is taken by the ten largest. Sequencing was carried out using CD4+ T cells from PBMCs. All receptors derive from a human donor in good health.

The J gene is TRBJ2-7, the V gene TRBV28; maybe TRBD1 (6 bases). Trimming left V 5 bases short and J 4 bases short, with 21 bases between. The CDR3 loop spans 16 amino acids. Germline V lookup: CDR1 MDHEN, CDR2 SYDVKM. The CDR3 DNA reads as TGTGCCAGCAGTCTTCGCCGAACAGGGATGAGTTACGAGCAGTACTTC. Protein sequence: CASSLRRTGMSYEQYF.

V and J are TRBV14 and TRBJ1-1; 8 bases match TRBD1. Losses at the gene ends were 5 bases for V and 8 bases for J; bases not matched to a gene: 7. The CDR3 spans 13 residues. CDR1 and CDR2 (germline): SGHDN, FVKESK. The CDR3 bases are TGTGCCAGCAGCGAAGGGACAGGCCGGGAAGCTTTCTTT. It specifies CASSEGTGREAFF.

In its sample, this clonotype was seen once. The chain has TRBV29-1 and TRBJ1-1; 7 bases map to TRBD1. V shed 6 bases and J 0 bases; nucleotides not matched to a gene: 4. The CDR3 runs 13 residues. Per the germline V gene, CDR1 is SQVTM and CDR2 is ANQGSEA. CDR3 in amino acids: CSVYRGMNTEAFF. CDR3 sequence (DNA): TGCAGCGTCTACAGGGGCATGAACACTGAAGCTTTCTTT.

This clonotype was detected only once. V gene TRBV7-9 combines with J gene TRBJ2-6, with no clear D. The germline V and J ends were trimmed by 8 bases and 1 base, with 12 bases remaining between them. The CDR3 covers 15 residues. Germline assignment: CDR1 SEHNR and CDR2 FQNEAQ (reference sequence). This chain's CDR3 is CASPRQASGANVLTF. CDR3 in DNA: TGTGCCAGCCCTCGGCAGGCTTCTGGGGCCAACGTCCTGACTTTC.

V usage is TRBV2 and J usage is TRBJ2-5; D unresolved. Trimming cost V 1 base and J 5 bases, with 8 bases left between them. CDR1 and CDR2 (germline): SNHLY, FYNNEI. The CDR3 extends over 13 amino acids. The CDR3, as DNA: TGTGCCAGCAGTGAAGGGTTCTGGGAGACCCAGTACTTC. It specifies CASSEGFWETQYF.

V gene TRBV7-9 combines with J gene TRBJ2-7; D might be TRBD2 (7 bases). This CDR3 region has 14 residues. From germline, CDR1 is SEHNR and CDR2 FQNEAQ (reference sequence). V was trimmed by 0 bases and J by 6 bases, leaving 12 bases between them. Here the CDR3 DNA reads TGTGCCAGCAGCTTAGCGGGAGGGGGAGTCGAGCAGTACTTC. It codes for CASSLAGGGVEQYF.

The chain is built from TRBV5-4 and TRBJ2-5; 7 bases align to TRBD1. CDR3 length: 15 amino acids. Germline V gene sequence: CDR1 SGHNT, CDR2 YYREEE (reference sequence). The ends lost 3 bases at V and 5 bases at J; junction bases unmatched: 10. CDR3 amino acids: CASSSGTAKTETQYF. CDR3 nucleotide sequence: TGTGCCAGCAGCTCTGGGACAGCGAAGACGGAGACCCAGTACTTC.

The rearrangement joins TRBV9 to TRBJ2-2; 9 positions match TRBD1. After removal of 3 bases from V and 7 bases from J, the junction contained 7 bases not matched to a gene. Looked up from germline, CDR1 is SGDLS and CDR2 is YYNGEE. This CDR3 is built from 15 residues. In DNA, the CDR3 is TGTGCCAGCAGCGAAACCGGGACAGGGCGCGGGGAGCTGTTTTTT. As protein: CASSETGTGRGELFF.

The chain uses TRBV3-1 and TRBJ1-1, with no clear D. V was clipped by 2 bases and J by 7 bases, with 11 bases between them. The CDR3 is 13 residues long. In germline, CDR1 is LGHDT, CDR2 YNNKEL (reference sequence). CDR3 region: CASSQRLWVEAFF. CDR3 sequence (DNA): TGTGCCAGCAGCCAACGATTATGGGTTGAAGCTTTCTTT.

The sample holds a few counts of this clonotype. The chain is built from TRBV6-5 and TRBJ2-1; TRBD2 matches 12 bases. Losses at the gene ends were 0 bases for V and 3 bases for J; bases not matched to a gene: 3. Germline loops: CDR1 MNHEY, CDR2 SVGAGI. The CDR3 sequence is 17 residues long. CDR3 sequence: CASSYSGLAGVYNEQFF. CDR3 coding DNA: TGTGCCAGCAGTTACTCGGGACTAGCGGGTGTCTACAATGAGCAGTTCTTC.

The DNA for the CDR3 is TGCAGTTGTTGCGCCGGGACAGGGGAATCACGGGCCAAAAACATTCAGTACTTC. This sequence encodes CSCCAGTGESRAKNIQYF. The chain couples TRBV20-1 to TRBJ2-4, with 10 bases lining up with TRBD1. Germline lookup yields CDR1 DFQATT and CDR2 SNEGSKA (reference sequence). V dropped 8 bases and J dropped 1; count of bases not matched to a gene: 17. The CDR3 is made up of 18 amino acids.

This chain uses TRBV30 with TRBJ1-1; TRBD1 might be the D (5 bases). This CDR3 is built from 13 residues. Germline V gene lookup returns CDR1 GTSNPN and CDR2 SVGIG (reference sequence). The ends were cut back, 5 bases at V and 11 bases at J, with 21 bases in the middle. As DNA, the CDR3 is TGTGCCTGGGAGAGTACTCTGGGGCTGGAGGCTTTCTTT. Its protein product is CAWESTLGLEAFF.